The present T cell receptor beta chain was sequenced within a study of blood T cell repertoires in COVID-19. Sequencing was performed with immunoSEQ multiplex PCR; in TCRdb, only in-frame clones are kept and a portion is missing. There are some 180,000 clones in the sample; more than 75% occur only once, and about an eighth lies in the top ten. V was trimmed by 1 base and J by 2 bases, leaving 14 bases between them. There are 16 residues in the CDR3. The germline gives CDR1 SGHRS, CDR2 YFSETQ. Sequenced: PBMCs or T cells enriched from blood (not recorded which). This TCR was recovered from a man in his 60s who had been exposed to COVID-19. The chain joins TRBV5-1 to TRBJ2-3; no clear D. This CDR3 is CASSLLPQEYTDTQYF. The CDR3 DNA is TGCGCCAGCAGCTTGCTCCCCCAAGAGTACACAGATACGCAGTATTTT.